Included here is one TCR beta chain sequence, with context. Its antigen is unidentified. The data belong to a study of beta chain features in type 1 diabetes. Germline V gives CDR1 KGHSH, CDR2 LQKENI. The CDR3 totals 15 residues. Trimming at V came to 0 bases and at J to 1 base, leaving 2 bases not matched to a gene. Overall study results and limits: All four CD4+ subsets of Type 1 diabetes patients contained TCRB CDR3s that were moderately but significantly shorter. The naive, central memory and Treg TCRB repertoires showed an apparent similarity that was greater among patients than among healthy donors. Over-representation of high TCR-expressing cells was a possible consequence of cDNA sequencing.

Expressed TCRB transcripts were sequenced after all isolated RNA was converted to cDNA. This table comes from immunoSEQ multiplex PCR, and its TCRdb copy is limited to in-frame clones, with some not included. Of about 260,000 clones listed, around 21% are singletons. The sequence came from a woman between 40 and 50 years old with type 1 diabetes. The J gene is TRBJ1-1, the V gene TRBV18, with TRBD1 matching over 7 bases. Specimen: naive CD4+ T cells from blood. The CDR3 nucleotides are TGTGCCAGCTCACCACCGGGACAGCCGAACACTGAAGCTTTCTTT. Its protein product is CASSPPGQPNTEAFF.